Listed below are T cell receptor beta chains from one sample, sequenced in a study of radiation and T cells in renal cell carcinoma. Libraries were prepared by immunoSEQ multiplex PCR; TCRdb keeps only in-frame clonotypes and omits some of them. The profile shows 130,000 to 150,000 clones, about 87% of them singletons. The specimen was blood, collected from a patient whose treatment included radiotherapy and nephrectomy. The receptor source for this set is a woman in her seventies with renal cell carcinoma. Each CDR3 is given with its conserved first and last residue. D genes are given only for firm matches. The listing skips clone size in some rows; elsewhere it reads once, few, many or a size class.

d_call,clone_size,v_call,cdr3_length,j_call,cdr3_nt,cdr3_aa
TRBD1,NA,TRBV5-4,15,TRBJ1-3,TGTGCCAGCAGTCAAGACAGGGGGCGGGGAAACACCATATATTTT,CASSQDRGRGNTIYF
TRBD2,NA,TRBV7-2,13,TRBJ2-1,TGTGCCAGCAGCTTCAAGCGGGGGGACGGGCAGTTCTTC,CASSFKRGDGQFF
TRBD1,NA,TRBV10-1,15,TRBJ2-2,TGCGCCAGCAGTGGGGGACAGGGGTCATCCGGGGAGCTGTTTTTT,CASSGGQGSSGELFF
NA,NA,TRBV9,13,TRBJ1-3,TGTGCCAGCAGCGTAGGGTACGGAAACACCATATATTTT,CASSVGYGNTIYF
TRBD2,NA,TRBV9,15,TRBJ2-3,TGTGCCAGCAGCGTAGGGGGCGGGGGAACAGATACGCAGTATTTT,CASSVGGGGTDTQYF
NA,NA,TRBV20-1,11,TRBJ1-3,TGCGGGGGGCTGGGAGGAAACACCATATATTTT,CGGLGGNTIYF
TRBD1,NA,TRBV18,13,TRBJ1-1,TGTGCCAGCTCATCCGAACAGGGGGTGGGTGCTTTCTTT,CASSSEQGVGAFF
NA,NA,TRBV9,15,TRBJ2-2,TGTGCCAGCAGCCCGTCAGCGGCGAACACCGGGGAGCTGTTTTTT,CASSPSAANTGELFF
NA,NA,TRBV29-1,15,TRBJ2-1,TGCAGCGTTGGGGGGGACACAAAGGCCTACAATGAGCAGTTCTTC,CSVGGDTKAYNEQFF
TRBD2,NA,TRBV7-8,18,TRBJ2-3,TGTGCCAGCAGCCCCTGGGGGCTCAGCGGGGGGGGAACAGATACGCAGTATTTT,CASSPWGLSGGGTDTQYF
NA,NA,TRBV6-1,15,TRBJ1-4,TGTGCCAGCAGGGAAGACAGAAGGACTAATGAAAAACTGTTTTTT,CASREDRRTNEKLFF
TRBD1,NA,TRBV16,12,TRBJ1-4,TGTGCCAGCAGCAAGGACAGGGCAAAACTGTTTTTT,CASSKDRAKLFF
NA,NA,TRBV28,17,TRBJ1-2,TGTGCCAGCAGAACGAAGGTTTATTGGGCCACCGCCTATGGCTACACCTTC,CASRTKVYWATAYGYTF
TRBD1,NA,TRBV5-4,13,TRBJ1-2,TGTGCCAGCAGCTTGACAGGGGCCAATGGCTACACCTTC,CASSLTGANGYTF
NA,NA,TRBV6-1,11,TRBJ1-2,TGTGCCAGCACCCCGGGCGGGGAATACACCTTC,CASTPGGEYTF
TRBD2,NA,TRBV7-2,16,TRBJ2-1,TGTGCCAGCAGCTTGGTAGGACTAGCGGGGACCAATGAGCAGTTCTTC,CASSLVGLAGTNEQFF
TRBD1,NA,TRBV18,15,TRBJ1-4,TGTGCCAGCTCACCACGCGGACAGGGGGGTGAAAAACTGTTTTTT,CASSPRGQGGEKLFF
TRBD2,NA,TRBV28,13,TRBJ2-3,TGTGCCAGCAGTCCCCCAGGGAGGGAAACGTCGTATTTT,CASSPPGRETSYF
NA,NA,TRBV4-1,16,TRBJ1-3,TGCGCCAGCAGCCAAGATTACGGAAACTCTGGAAACACCATATATTTT,CASSQDYGNSGNTIYF
NA,NA,TRBV29-1,14,TRBJ1-1,TGCAGCGTCATGACCCCGGGACATAACACTGAAGCTTTCTTT,CSVMTPGHNTEAFF
TRBD2,NA,TRBV7-3,22,TRBJ2-7,TGTGCCAGCAGCTTAACTGTCTTCAACCCGGGACTAGCGGGGGCCGCAAACTACGAGCAGTACTTC,CASSLTVFNPGLAGAANYEQYF
NA,NA,TRBV5-1,12,TRBJ2-5,TGCGCCAGCAGCTTTCAAGGGGAGACCCAGTACTTC,CASSFQGETQYF
NA,NA,TRBV2,15,TRBJ2-3,TGTGCCAGCAGTGAAGCCCGACGGGGGACAGATACGCAGTATTTT,CASSEARRGTDTQYF
NA,once,TRBV2,12,TRBJ2-5,TGTGCCAGCATCGGCCCCGGGGAGACCCAGTACTTC,CASIGPGETQYF
NA,once,TRBV7-2,12,TRBJ2-7,TGTGCCAGCAGCTTATCCAGAAACGAGCAGTACTTC,CASSLSRNEQYF
NA,NA,TRBV30,12,TRBJ1-2,TGTGCCTGCGAGCGCCGTAACTATGGCTACACCTTC,CACERRNYGYTF
NA,NA,TRBV28,14,TRBJ2-2,TGTGCCAGCAGGCTACAGGGCTACACCGGGGAGCTGTTTTTT,CASRLQGYTGELFF
NA,NA,TRBV29-1,15,TRBJ2-5,TGCAGCGTTGAAGAGGTATGGGGAGAGAAAGAGACCCAGTACTTC,CSVEEVWGEKETQYF
NA,NA,TRBV7-3,14,TRBJ2-3,TGTGCCAGCAGCTTGGGACTTCGCACAGATACGCAGTATTTT,CASSLGLRTDTQYF
NA,NA,TRBV29-1,13,TRBJ1-2,TGCAGCGTTCCCCCAGCGGGGTTAGGGGGCTACACCTTC,CSVPPAGLGGYTF
NA,NA,TRBV6-4,12,TRBJ1-2,TGTGCCAGCAGTGAGTCAGGGACTGGCTACACCTTC,CASSESGTGYTF
NA,NA,TRBV6-6,14,TRBJ1-3,TGTGCCAGCAAACGACCGAACTCTGGAAACACCATATATTTT,CASKRPNSGNTIYF
NA,NA,TRBV7-3,13,TRBJ2-5,TGTGCCAGCAGCTTACTGCGCGAAGAGACCCAGTACTTC,CASSLLREETQYF
TRBD1,NA,TRBV5-1,14,TRBJ1-5,TGCGCCAGCAGCCCCGGGACAGGGAATCAGCCCCAGCATTTT,CASSPGTGNQPQHF
TRBD2,NA,TRBV5-1,18,TRBJ2-7,TGCGCCAGCAGCTTGGCGGCTAGCGGGGGTGTCAGCTCCTACGAGCAGTACTTC,CASSLAASGGVSSYEQYF
NA,once,TRBV9,13,TRBJ1-3,TGTGCCAGCAGCGGGGGCTCTGGAAACACCATATATTTT,CASSGGSGNTIYF
TRBD2,NA,TRBV7-2,17,TRBJ2-4,TGTGCCAGCAGCTTAGGCCCTAGCGGGGGGGCCCGAAACATTCAGTACTTC,CASSLGPSGGARNIQYF
NA,NA,TRBV14,15,TRBJ1-2,TGTGCCAGCAGTTTGAGATCAGGGAACCTCTATGGCTACACCTTC,CASSLRSGNLYGYTF
TRBD1,NA,TRBV28,15,TRBJ2-1,TGTGCCAGCAGCATCGGGGACAGGGGTTTTTATGAGCAGTTCTTC,CASSIGDRGFYEQFF
TRBD1,NA,TRBV7-2,14,TRBJ2-7,TGTGCCAGCAGCTTACCCGGGACAGAAGGAGAGCAGTACTTC,CASSLPGTEGEQYF
NA,NA,TRBV5-5,13,TRBJ1-1,TGTGCCAGCAGCTTTAGGGGGAACACTGAAGCTTTCTTT,CASSFRGNTEAFF
NA,once,TRBV27,14,TRBJ2-3,TGTGCCAGCAGCCTCCGTAGTAGCACAGATACGCAGTATTTT,CASSLRSSTDTQYF